What follows are 9 T cell receptor beta chains derived from one specimen sequenced in a study of cytomegalovirus exposure and HLA in healthy donors. PCR was performed using 60 Vbeta and 13 Jbeta primers. Here immunoSEQ multiplex PCR was the method, and the copy in TCRdb shows in-frame clones only, minus some. Of over 150,000 clones listed, under 70% were seen once; the top ten hold 2.5% to 3%. The sample consisted of PBMCs. These receptors were obtained from a woman aged 40 to 50 in good health and CMV-seropositive.

The rearrangement links TRBV2 to TRBJ1-1, with 7 positions matching TRBD1. The CDR3 loop spans 14 amino acids. Germline V gives CDR1 SNHLY, CDR2 FYNNEI. The V segment lost 6 bases and the J segment 0 bases; nucleotides outside the gene matches: 4. In DNA form, the CDR3 reads TGTGCCAGCAGGGGGGACAGCCTGAACACTGAAGCTTTCTTT. Its protein is CASRGDSLNTEAFF. The full variable domain, rest sourced from reference TRBV2 and TRBJ1-1, is EPEVTQTPSHQVTQMGQEVILRCVPISNHLYFYWYRQILGQKVEFLVSFYNNEISEKSEIFDDQFSVERPDGSNFTLKIRSTKLEDSAMYFCASRGDSLNTEAFFGQGTRLTVV.

This chain joins TRBV6-5 and TRBJ2-5, with 14 bases matching TRBD2. CDR1 is MNHEY and CDR2 is SVGAGI in the germline V gene. After removal of 2 bases from V and 5 bases from J, the junction contained 1 base not matched to a gene. The CDR3 extends over 15 amino acids. CDR3 DNA: TGTGCCAGCAGTTACGGGACTAGCGGGAGTGAGACCCAGTACTTC. Its translation: CASSYGTSGSETQYF.

This chain links TRBV4-1 with TRBJ2-7; 12 nucleotides match TRBD1. In germline, CDR1 is MGHRA, CDR2 YSYEKL. The V and J ends lost 1 base and 7 bases, in that order; junction bases with no gene match: 8. The CDR3 covers 16 residues. DNA of the CDR3: TGCGCCAGCAGCCAAGTCTACGGGACAGGGGGCGGGGAGCAGTACTTC. Protein product: CASSQVYGTGGGEQYF.

V gene TRBV9 combines with J gene TRBJ2-1, with 14 bases matching TRBD2. The V gene's germline CDR1 is SGDLS and CDR2 YYNGEE. V trimming: 1 base; J trimming: 9 bases; junction bases outside the gene matches: 9. This CDR3 region has 17 residues. CDR3 bases: TGTGCCAGCAGCGTACAAGGACTAGCGGGGGGACGGGGTGAGCAGTTCTTC. As protein: CASSVQGLAGGRGEQFF.

The chain is built from TRBV18 and TRBJ2-7, with 9 bases aligning to TRBD1. This CDR3 has 15 amino acids. Trimming took 4 bases from V and 1 from J; bases not matched to a gene: 5. Germline assignment: CDR1 KGHSH and CDR2 LQKENI. CDR3 in DNA: TGTGCCAGCTCACGGGACAGGGATCAGTCCTACGAGCAGTACTTC. This sequence encodes CASSRDRDQSYEQYF.

This chain joins TRBV19 and TRBJ2-2; 7 positions agree with TRBD2. The CDR3 totals 14 residues. V lost 7 bases and J lost 6; bases outside the gene matches: 8. Germline V gene data show CDR1 as LNHDA and CDR2 as SQIVND (reference sequence). The CDR3: CASMGGSAAGELFF. CDR3 in DNA: TGTGCCAGTATGGGGGGGTCCGCAGCCGGGGAGCTGTTTTTT.

The chain has TRBV4-3 and TRBJ2-1, with 9 bases matching TRBD1. With 6 bases clipped from V and 6 bases from J, the junction kept 6 bases outside the gene matches. CDR1 LGHNA and CDR2 YSLEER come from the germline V gene. This CDR3 has 14 amino acids. CDR3 coding DNA: TGCGCCAGCAGACAGGGGGCGGGGACCAATGAGCAGTTCTTC. This encodes CASRQGAGTNEQFF.

This clone was counted between two and nine times. The chain recombines TRBV7-6 with TRBJ2-5; possibly TRBD1 for D (5 bases). Looked up from germline, CDR1 is SGHVS and CDR2 is FNYEAQ. Deletions cut 5 bases from V and 4 bases from J, with 14 bases between. CDR3 length: 14 amino acids. As DNA, the CDR3 is TGTGCCAGCAGCCCCGGTATAGGGGCAGAGACCCAGTACTTC. Translating gives CASSPGIGAETQYF.

The V gene is TRBV7-2, the J gene TRBJ1-2; 8 bases match TRBD1. This CDR3 is built from 15 residues. The germline V gene has CDR1 SGHTA and CDR2 FQGNSA. V was clipped by 2 bases and J by 8 bases; unmatched bases: 10. This CDR3 reads CASSLMDRAEVGYTF. DNA of the CDR3: TGTGCCAGCAGCTTAATGGACAGGGCGGAGGTGGGCTACACCTTC.